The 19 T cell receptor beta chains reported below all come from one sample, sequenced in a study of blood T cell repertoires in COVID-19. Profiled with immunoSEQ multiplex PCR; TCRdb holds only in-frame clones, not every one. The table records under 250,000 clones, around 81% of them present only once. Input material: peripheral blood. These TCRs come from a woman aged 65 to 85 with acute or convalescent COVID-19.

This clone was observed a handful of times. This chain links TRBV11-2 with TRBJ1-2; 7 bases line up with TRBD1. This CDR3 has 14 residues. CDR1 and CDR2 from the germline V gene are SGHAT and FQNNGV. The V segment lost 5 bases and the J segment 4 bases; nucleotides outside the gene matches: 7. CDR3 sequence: CASSPADRLYGYTF. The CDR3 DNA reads TGTGCCAGCAGCCCCGCGGACAGGCTCTATGGCTACACCTTC.

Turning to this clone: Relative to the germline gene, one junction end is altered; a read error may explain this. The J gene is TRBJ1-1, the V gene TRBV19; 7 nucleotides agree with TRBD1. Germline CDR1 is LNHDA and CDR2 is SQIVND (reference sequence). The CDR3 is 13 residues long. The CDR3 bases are TGTGCCAGTAGTTCCGACAGGGACACTGAAGTTTTCTTT. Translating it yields CASSSDRDTEVFF.

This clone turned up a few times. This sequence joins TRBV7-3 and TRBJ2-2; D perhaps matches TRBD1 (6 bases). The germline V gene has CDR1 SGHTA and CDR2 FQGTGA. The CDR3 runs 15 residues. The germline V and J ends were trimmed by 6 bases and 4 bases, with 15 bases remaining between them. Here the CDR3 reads CASSQGRASTGELFF. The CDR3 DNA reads TGTGCCAGCAGTCAGGGGAGAGCGTCCACCGGGGAGCTGTTTTTT.

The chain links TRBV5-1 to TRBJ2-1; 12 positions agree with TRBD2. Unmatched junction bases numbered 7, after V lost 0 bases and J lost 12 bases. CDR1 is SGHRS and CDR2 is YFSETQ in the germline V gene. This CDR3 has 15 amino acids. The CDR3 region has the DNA TGCGCCAGCAGCTTGGTTCTAGCGGGGGGGTCAAGGCAGTTCTTC. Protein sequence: CASSLVLAGGSRQFF.

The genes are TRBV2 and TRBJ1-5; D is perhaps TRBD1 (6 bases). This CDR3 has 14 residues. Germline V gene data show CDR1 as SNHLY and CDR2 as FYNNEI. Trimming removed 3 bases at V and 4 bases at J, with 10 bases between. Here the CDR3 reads CASSDQGFNQPQHF. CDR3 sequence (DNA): TGTGCCAGCAGTGATCAGGGGTTTAATCAGCCCCAGCATTTT.

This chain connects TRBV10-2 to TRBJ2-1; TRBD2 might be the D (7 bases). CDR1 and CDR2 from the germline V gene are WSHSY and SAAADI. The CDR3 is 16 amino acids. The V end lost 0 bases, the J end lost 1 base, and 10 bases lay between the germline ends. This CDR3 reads CASSESGGPSYNEQFF. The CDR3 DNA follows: TGCGCCAGCAGTGAGTCCGGGGGGCCTTCCTACAATGAGCAGTTCTTC.

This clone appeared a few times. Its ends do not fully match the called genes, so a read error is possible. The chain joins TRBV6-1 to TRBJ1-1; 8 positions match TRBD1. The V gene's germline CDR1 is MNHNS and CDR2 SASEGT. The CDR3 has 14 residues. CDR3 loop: CASREETGVTEAFF. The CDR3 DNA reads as TGTGCCAGCAGAGAAGAGACAGGGGTCACTGAAGCTTTCTTT.

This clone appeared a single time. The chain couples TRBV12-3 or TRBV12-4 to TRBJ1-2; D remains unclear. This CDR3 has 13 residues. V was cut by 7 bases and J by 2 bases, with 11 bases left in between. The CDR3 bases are TGTGCCAGCAAAGAGGGCATAAACTATGGCTACACCTTC. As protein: CASKEGINYGYTF.

In DNA, the CDR3 is TGTGCCAGCAGTTTGAGATCCCCGAGGCAGCCCCTCGGCACCATATATTTT. Translation gives CASSLRSPRQPLGTIYF. This chain uses TRBV27 with TRBJ1-3; no reliable D call. The V end lost 3 bases, the J end lost 9 bases, and 24 bases lay between the germline ends. Looked up from germline, CDR1 is MNHEY and CDR2 is SMNVEV (reference sequence). The CDR3 consists of 17 residues.

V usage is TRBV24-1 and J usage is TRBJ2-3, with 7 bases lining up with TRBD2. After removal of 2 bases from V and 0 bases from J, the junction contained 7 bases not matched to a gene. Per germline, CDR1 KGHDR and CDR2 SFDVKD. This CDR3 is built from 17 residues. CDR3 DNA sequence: TGTGCCACCAGTGATTCCTCGGGGGGACTTAGCACAGATACGCAGTATTTT. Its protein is CATSDSSGGLSTDTQYF.

The CDR3 loop is CASTQNDGELFF. The CDR3 region has the DNA TGTGCCAGCACGCAGAATGACGGGGAGCTGTTTTTT. V gene TRBV27 combines with J gene TRBJ2-2; no definite D call. This CDR3 region has 12 residues. Per germline, CDR1 MNHEY and CDR2 SMNVEV (reference sequence). Trimming removed 7 bases from V and 7 bases from J, with 10 bases in between.

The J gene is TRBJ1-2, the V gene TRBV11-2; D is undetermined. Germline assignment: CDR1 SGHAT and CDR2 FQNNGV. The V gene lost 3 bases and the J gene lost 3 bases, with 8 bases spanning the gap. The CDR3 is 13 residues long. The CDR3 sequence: CASSFNGDYGYTF. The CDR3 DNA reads TGTGCCAGCAGCTTCAACGGAGACTATGGCTACACCTTC.

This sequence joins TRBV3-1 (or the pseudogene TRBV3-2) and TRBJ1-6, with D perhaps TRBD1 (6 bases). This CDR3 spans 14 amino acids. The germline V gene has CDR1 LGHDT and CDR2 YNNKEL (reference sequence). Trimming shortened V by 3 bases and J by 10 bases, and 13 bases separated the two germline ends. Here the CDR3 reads CASSQAQGNSPLHF. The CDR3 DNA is TGTGCCAGCAGCCAGGCACAGGGAAACTCACCCCTCCACTTT.

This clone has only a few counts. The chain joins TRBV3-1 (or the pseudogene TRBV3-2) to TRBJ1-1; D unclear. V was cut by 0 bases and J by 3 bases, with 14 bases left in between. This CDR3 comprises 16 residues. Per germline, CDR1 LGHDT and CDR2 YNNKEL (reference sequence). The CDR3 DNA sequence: TGTGCCAGCAGCCAAGATCTCGGGAGGGTGTACACTGAAGCTTTCTTT. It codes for CASSQDLGRVYTEAFF.

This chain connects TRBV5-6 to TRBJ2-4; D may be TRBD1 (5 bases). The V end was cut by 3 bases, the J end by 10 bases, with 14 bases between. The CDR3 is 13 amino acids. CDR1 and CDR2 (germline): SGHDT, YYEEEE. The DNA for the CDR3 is TGTGCCAGCAGCTACGCCTTAGGGGTTATTCAGTACTTC. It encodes CASSYALGVIQYF.

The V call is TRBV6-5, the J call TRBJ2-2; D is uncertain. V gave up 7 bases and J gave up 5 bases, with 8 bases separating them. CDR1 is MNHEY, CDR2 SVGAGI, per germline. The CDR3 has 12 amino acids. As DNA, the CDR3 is TGTGCCAGCACACACATAACCGGGGAGCTGTTTTTT. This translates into CASTHITGELFF.

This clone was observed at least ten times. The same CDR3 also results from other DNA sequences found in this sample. The DNA of the CDR3 is TGTGCCAGTAGTGGGAACAGGGGAGGATTAATAGCCGGCAATCAGCCCCAGCATTTT. This translates into CASSGNRGGLIAGNQPQHF. This sequence joins TRBV19 and TRBJ1-5; 7 bases match TRBD1. This CDR3 is built from 19 residues. Germline V CDR1 and CDR2: LNHDA, SQIVND (reference sequence). Trimming at V came to 5 bases and at J to 2 bases, leaving 18 bases not matched to a gene.

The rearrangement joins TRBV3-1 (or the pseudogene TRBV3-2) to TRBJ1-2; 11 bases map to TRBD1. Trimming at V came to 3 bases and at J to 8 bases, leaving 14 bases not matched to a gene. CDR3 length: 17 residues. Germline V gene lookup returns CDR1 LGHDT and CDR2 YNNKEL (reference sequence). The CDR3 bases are TGTGCCAGCAGCCATACAGGGCGGGACAGGGGGTATCGGGGCTACACCTTC. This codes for CASSHTGRDRGYRGYTF.

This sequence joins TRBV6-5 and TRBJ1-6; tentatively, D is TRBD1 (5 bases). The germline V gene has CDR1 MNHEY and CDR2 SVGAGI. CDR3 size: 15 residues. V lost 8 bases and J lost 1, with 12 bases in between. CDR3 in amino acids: CASPRGGSYNSPLHF. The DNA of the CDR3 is TGTGCCAGCCCCCGGGGGGGGTCCTATAATTCACCCCTCCACTTT.